The 28 T cell receptor beta chains below were found in one sample sequenced in a study of control samples from healthy donors and cancer patients. Generated by immunoSEQ multiplex PCR, the TCRdb table keeps only in-frame clones and is missing some. The profile shows some 140,000 clones, around 90% of them singletons. Sequenced material: blood. The receptor set was obtained from a man aged 25 to 40 in good health.

This chain joins TRBV15 and TRBJ1-2; TRBD1 aligns across 8 bases. Trimming cost V 5 bases and J 2 bases; bases outside gene matches: 4. The CDR3 has 14 amino acids. Germline CDR1 LNHNV, CDR2 YYDKDF (reference sequence). CDR3 in amino acids: CATSPRTGNYGYTF. The CDR3 DNA reads TGTGCCACCAGCCCTCGGACAGGGAACTATGGCTACACCTTC.

This chain joins TRBV10-2 and TRBJ2-1; D is tentatively TRBD1 or TRBD2 (5 bases each). V was cut by 6 bases and J by 9 bases, with 18 bases left in between. Germline CDR1 is WSHSY and CDR2 is SAAADI. The CDR3 is 14 residues long. In DNA form, the CDR3 reads TGCGCCAGCAGCCCGGGGACGGCAGCAAGTGAGCAGTTCTTC. This encodes CASSPGTAASEQFF.

The chain links TRBV2 to TRBJ2-7; 9 bases line up with TRBD2. V gave up 9 bases and J gave up 5 bases; unmatched junction bases: 23. The CDR3 totals 18 residues. Germline values: CDR1 SNHLY, CDR2 FYNNEI. CDR3 DNA: TGTGCCAGTTCCCGCTTTCCAGGGATACATAGCGGGAGCAACGAGCAGTACTTC. It translates to CASSRFPGIHSGSNEQYF. Drawing the rest from reference TRBV2 and TRBJ2-7, the complete variable domain is EPEVTQTPSHQVTQMGQEVILRCVPISNHLYFYWYRQILGQKVEFLVSFYNNEISEKSEIFDDQFSVERPDGSNFTLKIRSTKLEDSAMYFCASSRFPGIHSGSNEQYFGPGTRLTVT.

The V gene is TRBV11-3, the J gene TRBJ2-1, with D unclear. Trimming removed 1 base at V and 0 bases at J, with 10 bases between. The CDR3 runs 16 residues. The germline CDR1 and CDR2 sequences are SGHNT and YENEEA. The CDR3 bases are TGTGCCAGCAGCTTAGCTGGTAAGAGCTCCTACAATGAGCAGTTCTTC. It specifies CASSLAGKSSYNEQFF.

This chain joins TRBV9 and TRBJ2-1; TRBD1 might be the D (7 bases). The CDR3 length is 17 residues. V dropped 3 bases and J dropped 9 bases, with 25 bases sitting between them. Germline CDR1 and CDR2: SGDLS and YYNGEE. The CDR3 region has the DNA TGTGCCAGCAGCGCCCCCCTCGGGCAGGGGGACTTGAGTGAGCAGTTCTTC. It encodes CASSAPLGQGDLSEQFF.

The rearrangement uses TRBV5-1 and TRBJ1-1, with 8 nucleotides matching TRBD1. The V gene's germline CDR1 is SGHRS and CDR2 YFSETQ. CDR3 size: 14 residues. Trimming at V came to 4 bases and at J to 4 bases, leaving 6 bases not matched to a gene. The DNA of the CDR3 is TGCGCCAGCAGCCCGAGGGACAGGATCACTGAAGCTTTCTTT. Its translation: CASSPRDRITEAFF.

The CDR3 sequence: CASPPSGATRHNEQFF. CDR3 DNA: TGTGCCAGCCCCCCTAGCGGGGCAACGAGGCACAATGAGCAGTTCTTC. The chain carries TRBV28 and TRBJ2-1; TRBD2 matches at 9 bases. In germline, CDR1 is MDHEN, CDR2 SYDVKM. V trimming: 8 bases; J trimming: 5 bases; junction bases outside the gene matches: 13. The CDR3 spans 16 residues.

V gene TRBV2 combines with J gene TRBJ1-2; 8 positions agree with TRBD1. Germline-derived CDR1 and CDR2 are SNHLY and FYNNEI. V lost 3 bases to trimming and J lost 11 bases; unmatched junction nucleotides: 5. CDR3 size: 12 residues. The CDR3 loop reads CASSEDRVVYTF. CDR3 nucleotide sequence: TGTGCCAGCAGTGAGGACAGGGTCGTGTACACCTTC.

A note on this clone: At one of its ends the junction is not consistent with the germline gene, which may arise from a read error. This chain links TRBV19 with TRBJ1-6; no clear D. This CDR3 has 16 residues. Germline-derived CDR1 and CDR2 are LNHDA and SQIVND (reference sequence). DNA of the CDR3: TGTGCCAGTAGTATTCGATCCCCCTCCTACAATTCACCCCTCCACTTT. This gives the protein CASSIRSPSYNSPLHF.

This chain uses TRBV5-4 with TRBJ2-1, with TRBD2 matching 8 bases. The CDR3 is made up of 15 amino acids. Germline values: CDR1 SGHNT, CDR2 YYREEE (reference sequence). With V trimmed by 0 bases and J by 7 bases, 6 bases remained unmatched. CDR3 DNA sequence: TGTGCCAGCAGCTTGGATCGGACTAGCCGGAATGAGCAGTTCTTC. Its protein is CASSLDRTSRNEQFF.

V and J are TRBV28 and TRBJ1-6, with D perhaps TRBD1 (5 bases). The CDR3 is made up of 14 amino acids. Germline CDR1 and CDR2: MDHEN and SYDVKM. The ends were cut back, 5 bases at V and 4 bases at J, with 9 bases in the middle. Here the CDR3 reads CASSQDRYNSPLHF. The CDR3 DNA sequence: TGTGCCAGCAGTCAAGACAGATATAATTCACCCCTCCACTTT.

The V and J genes are TRBV4-1 and TRBJ2-5, with TRBD2 as a possible D gene (6 bases). V gave up 1 base and J gave up 5 bases, with 8 bases separating them. This CDR3 spans 13 amino acids. Germline CDR1 is MGHRA and CDR2 is YSYEKL. CDR3: CASSQAGAETQYF. CDR3 DNA sequence: TGCGCCAGCAGCCAAGCGGGAGCGGAGACCCAGTACTTC.

For the CDR3, the DNA is TGCGCCAGCAGCCGCCCTCCAGGGGCTAGCGGGAATGAAGAGCAGTTCTTC. Protein: CASSRPPGASGNEEQFF. This chain joins TRBV4-1 and TRBJ2-1, with TRBD2 matching over 9 bases. This CDR3 comprises 17 residues. Trimming at V came to 4 bases and at J to 10 bases, leaving 17 bases not matched to a gene. Germline CDR1 is MGHRA and CDR2 is YSYEKL.

The chain joins TRBV3-1 (or the pseudogene TRBV3-2) to TRBJ2-5; the match to TRBD1 covers 8 bases. Germline assignment: CDR1 LGHDT and CDR2 YNNKEL (reference sequence). The junction had 5 bases not matched to a gene; V was cut back by 1 base and J by 4 bases. This CDR3 region has 15 residues. Here the CDR3 reads CASSQGTGIGETQYF. The CDR3 region has the DNA TGTGCCAGCAGCCAAGGGACAGGGATTGGAGAGACCCAGTACTTC.

The V gene is TRBV27, the J gene TRBJ1-3, with a weak D call TRBD1 (5 bases). V lost 3 bases to trimming and J lost 2 bases, with 14 bases between them. The CDR3 length is 16 residues. CDR1 and CDR2 from the germline V gene are MNHEY and SMNVEV (reference sequence). DNA of the CDR3: TGTGCCAGCAGTTTCGGGGACCCTCTTGCTGGAAACACCATATATTTT. Its translation: CASSFGDPLAGNTIYF.

The chain links TRBV6-5 to TRBJ2-3; D is ambiguous. This CDR3 is built from 16 residues. Per the germline V gene, CDR1 is MNHEY and CDR2 is SVGAGI. The V end was cut by 0 bases, the J end by 0 bases, with 10 bases between. CDR3 in amino acids: CASSYSSPDSTDTQYF. The CDR3 DNA reads TGTGCCAGCAGTTACTCTTCTCCGGATAGCACAGATACGCAGTATTTT.

This sequence joins TRBV5-1 and TRBJ1-5; 7 bases map to TRBD1. J lost 6 bases, V lost 4 bases, and 16 bases had no gene match. Germline CDR1 and CDR2: SGHRS and YFSETQ. The CDR3 extends over 17 amino acids. CDR3 in DNA: TGCGCCAGCAGCCCAACGCCTCGGGACAGTCTCTTTCAGCCCCAGCATTTT. It is translated as CASSPTPRDSLFQPQHF.

V and J are TRBV13 and TRBJ2-7, with 8 bases fitting TRBD2. This CDR3 contains 15 residues. Germline CDR1 and CDR2: PRHDT and FYEKMQ (reference sequence). J gave up 3 bases and V 0 bases, and 4 bases lay outside the gene matches. Here the CDR3 reads CASSLGGRGYYEQYF. The DNA for the CDR3 is TGTGCCAGCAGCTTAGGCGGGAGGGGGTACTACGAGCAGTACTTC.

This chain uses TRBV5-6 with TRBJ1-1, with D uncertain. This CDR3 comprises 13 residues. The germline V gene encodes CDR1 SGHDT and CDR2 YYEEEE. Trimming took off 1 base at V and 3 bases at J, with 7 bases between the two ends. CDR3 in DNA: TGTGCCAGCAGCTTGACAAAAGACACTGAAGCTTTCTTT. It specifies CASSLTKDTEAFF.

The rearrangement uses TRBV7-9 and TRBJ1-2, with 7 positions matching TRBD1. CDR3 length equals 14 residues. The germline CDR1 and CDR2 sequences are SEHNR and FQNEAQ (reference sequence). With V trimmed by 4 bases and J by 7 bases, 9 bases remained unmatched. This CDR3 reads CASSSITGARGYTF. As DNA, the CDR3 is TGTGCCAGCAGCTCGATAACAGGGGCCCGTGGCTACACCTTC.

The V call is TRBV5-1, the J call TRBJ2-7; 9 bases fit TRBD1. The CDR3 is 12 amino acids. V lost 4 bases to trimming and J lost 5 bases; unmatched junction nucleotides: 1. Germline lookup yields CDR1 SGHRS and CDR2 YFSETQ. The CDR3 is CASSDRGNEQYF. The DNA for the CDR3 is TGCGCCAGCAGCGACAGGGGGAACGAGCAGTACTTC.

The CDR3 DNA sequence: TGTGCCAGCAGTGAGGGCAGAAACTACGAGCAGTACTTC. Translated: CASSEGRNYEQYF. The rearrangement joins TRBV2 to TRBJ2-7; D unresolved. The CDR3 loop spans 13 amino acids. Trimming removed 3 bases at V and 3 bases at J, with 9 bases between. CDR1 is SNHLY, CDR2 FYNNEI, per germline.

The chain employs TRBV24-1 and TRBJ2-1; TRBD2 matches 10 bases. The CDR3 has 15 residues. CDR1 and CDR2 (germline): KGHDR, SFDVKD. Trimming took 10 bases from V and 4 from J; bases not matched to a gene: 9. For the CDR3, the DNA is TGTGCCACTAGCGGGAGGACCACACAATACAATGAGCAGTTCTTC. Translating it yields CATSGRTTQYNEQFF.

The chain links TRBV28 to TRBJ1-1; TRBD1 agrees at 10 bases. From germline, CDR1 is MDHEN and CDR2 SYDVKM. The length of the CDR3 is 14 residues. With V trimmed by 6 bases and J by 1 base, 2 bases remained unmatched. CDR3 amino acids: CASRGQGTNTEAFF. The CDR3 nucleotides read TGTGCCAGCAGGGGACAGGGGACGAACACTGAAGCTTTCTTT.

The chain links TRBV28 to TRBJ1-1; D is ambiguous. Between the trimmed V and J ends, which lost 7 bases and 4 bases, there was a span of 13 bases. The CDR3 is made up of 13 amino acids. Germline CDR1 reads MDHEN; CDR2 reads SYDVKM. CDR3 amino acids: CASNPGLFTEAFF. DNA of the CDR3: TGTGCCAGCAACCCCGGTTTATTCACTGAAGCTTTCTTT.

This chain joins TRBV7-8 and TRBJ1-2; no clear D. The CDR3 runs 15 residues. Trimming took 5 bases from V and 4 from J, leaving 17 bases between them. Germline CDR1 SGHVS, CDR2 FQNEAQ. CDR3 protein: CASSQLVAGTYGYTF. The CDR3 DNA reads as TGTGCCAGCAGCCAACTCGTGGCAGGAACCTATGGCTACACCTTC.

This sequence joins TRBV27 and TRBJ1-2; D remains ambiguous. V gave up 5 bases and J gave up 8 bases, with 24 bases separating them. The CDR3 extends over 16 amino acids. CDR1 is MNHEY and CDR2 is SMNVEV in the germline V gene (reference sequence). CDR3 sequence reads: CASSPINTAPSRGYTF. The CDR3 nucleotides read TGTGCCAGCAGTCCCATAAATACGGCCCCGTCGAGAGGCTACACCTTC.

This rearrangement joins TRBV4-1 to TRBJ2-7; TRBD2 matches 7 bases. The V gene's germline CDR1 is MGHRA and CDR2 YSYEKL. The CDR3 totals 15 residues. V shed 0 bases, J shed 6 bases, and the junction held 8 bases outside the gene matches. CDR3 region: CASSQEFSGISEQYF. The CDR3 region has the DNA TGCGCCAGCAGCCAAGAATTCAGCGGGATTAGCGAGCAGTACTTC.